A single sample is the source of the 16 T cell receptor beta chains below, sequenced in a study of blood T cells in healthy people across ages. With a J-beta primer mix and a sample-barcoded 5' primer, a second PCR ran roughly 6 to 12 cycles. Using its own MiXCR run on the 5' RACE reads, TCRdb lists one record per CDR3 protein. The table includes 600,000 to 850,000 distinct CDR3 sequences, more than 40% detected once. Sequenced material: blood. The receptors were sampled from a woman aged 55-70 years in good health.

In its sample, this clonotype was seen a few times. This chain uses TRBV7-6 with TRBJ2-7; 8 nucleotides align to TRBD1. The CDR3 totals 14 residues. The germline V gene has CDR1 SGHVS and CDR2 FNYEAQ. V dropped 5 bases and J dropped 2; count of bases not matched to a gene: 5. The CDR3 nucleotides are TGTGCCAGCAGCCCCCGGGGACAGGCCTACGAGCAGTACTTC. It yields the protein CASSPRGQAYEQYF.

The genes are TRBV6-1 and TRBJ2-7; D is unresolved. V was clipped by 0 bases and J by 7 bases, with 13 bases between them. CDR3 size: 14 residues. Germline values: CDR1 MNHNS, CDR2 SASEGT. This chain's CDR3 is CASSEASPGWEQYF. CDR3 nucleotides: TGTGCCAGCAGTGAAGCTAGCCCGGGTTGGGAGCAGTACTTC.

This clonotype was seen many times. DNA for the CDR3: TGTGCCAGCAGCCAATCTCTAGCGGGTGTGGGGGAGCTGTTTTTT. Its protein product is CASSQSLAGVGELFF. This sequence joins TRBV4-2 and TRBJ2-2, with TRBD2 matching over 8 bases. Germline trimming cut 2 bases from V and 8 bases from J; bases unmatched to any gene: 7. The germline V gene has CDR1 LGHNA and CDR2 YNFKEQ. This CDR3 comprises 15 residues.

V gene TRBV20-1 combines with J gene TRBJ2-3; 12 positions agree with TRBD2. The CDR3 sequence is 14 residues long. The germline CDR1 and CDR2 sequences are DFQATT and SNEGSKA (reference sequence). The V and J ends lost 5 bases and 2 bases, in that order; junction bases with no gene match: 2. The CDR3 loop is CSAWTSGITDTQYF. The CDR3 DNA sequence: TGCAGTGCTTGGACTAGCGGGATCACAGATACGCAGTATTTT.

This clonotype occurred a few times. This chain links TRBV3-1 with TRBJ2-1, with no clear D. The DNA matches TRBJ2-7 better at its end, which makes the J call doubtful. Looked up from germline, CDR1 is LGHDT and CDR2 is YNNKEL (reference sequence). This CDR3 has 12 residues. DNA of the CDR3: TGTGCCAGCAGTCAATCCTACAATGAGCAGTACTTC. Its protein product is CASSQSYNEQYF.

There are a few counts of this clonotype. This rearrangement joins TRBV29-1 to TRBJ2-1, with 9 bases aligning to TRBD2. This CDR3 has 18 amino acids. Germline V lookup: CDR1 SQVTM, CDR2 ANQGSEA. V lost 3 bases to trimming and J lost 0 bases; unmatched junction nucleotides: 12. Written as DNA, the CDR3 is TGCAGCGTTGAGGGGGCGGGGGGGAGTGAAAGCTCCTACAATGAGCAGTTCTTC. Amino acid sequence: CSVEGAGGSESSYNEQFF.

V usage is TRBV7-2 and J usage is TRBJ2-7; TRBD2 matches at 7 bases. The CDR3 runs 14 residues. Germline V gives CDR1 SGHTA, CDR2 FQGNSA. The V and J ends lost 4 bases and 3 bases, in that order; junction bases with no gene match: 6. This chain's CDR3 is CASSSRLANYEQYF. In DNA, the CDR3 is TGTGCCAGCAGCTCCCGACTAGCCAACTACGAGCAGTACTTC.

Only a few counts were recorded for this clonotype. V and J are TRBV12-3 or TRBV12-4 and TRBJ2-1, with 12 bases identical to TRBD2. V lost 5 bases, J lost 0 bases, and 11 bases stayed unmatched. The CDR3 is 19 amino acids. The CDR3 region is CASSGGLAGVATSYNEQFF. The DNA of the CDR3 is TGTGCCAGCAGTGGGGGACTAGCGGGCGTTGCTACCTCCTACAATGAGCAGTTCTTC.

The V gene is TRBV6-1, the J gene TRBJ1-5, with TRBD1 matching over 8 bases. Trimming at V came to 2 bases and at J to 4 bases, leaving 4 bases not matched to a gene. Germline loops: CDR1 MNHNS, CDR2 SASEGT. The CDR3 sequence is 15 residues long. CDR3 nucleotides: TGTGCCAGCAGTGAAATAAGACAGGGGAATCAGCCCCAGCATTTT. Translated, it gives CASSEIRQGNQPQHF.

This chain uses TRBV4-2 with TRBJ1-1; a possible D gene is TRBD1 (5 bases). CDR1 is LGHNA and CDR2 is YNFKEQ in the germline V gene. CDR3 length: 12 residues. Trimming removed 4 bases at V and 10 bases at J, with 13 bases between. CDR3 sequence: CASSPDGTAAFF. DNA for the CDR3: TGTGCCAGCAGCCCAGACGGGACGGCAGCTTTCTTT.

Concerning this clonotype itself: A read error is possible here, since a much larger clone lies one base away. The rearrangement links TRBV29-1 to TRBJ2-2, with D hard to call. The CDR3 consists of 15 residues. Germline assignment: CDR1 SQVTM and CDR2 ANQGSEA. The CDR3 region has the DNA TGCAGCGTTGATAATGGGCGAGCGAACACCGAGGAGCTGTTTTTT. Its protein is CSVDNGRANTEELFF.

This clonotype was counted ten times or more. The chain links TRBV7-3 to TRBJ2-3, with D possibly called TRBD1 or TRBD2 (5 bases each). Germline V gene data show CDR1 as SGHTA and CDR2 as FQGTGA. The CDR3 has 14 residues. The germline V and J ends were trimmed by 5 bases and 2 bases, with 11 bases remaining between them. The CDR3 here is CASSRDGTTDTQYF. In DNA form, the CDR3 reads TGTGCCAGCAGCCGGGACGGAACCACAGATACGCAGTATTTT.

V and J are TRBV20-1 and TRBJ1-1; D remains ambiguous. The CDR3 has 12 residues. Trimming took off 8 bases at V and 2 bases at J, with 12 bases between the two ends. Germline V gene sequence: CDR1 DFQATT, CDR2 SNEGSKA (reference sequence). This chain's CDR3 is CSQSRINTEAFF. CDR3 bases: TGCAGTCAGAGCAGGATTAACACTGAAGCTTTCTTT.

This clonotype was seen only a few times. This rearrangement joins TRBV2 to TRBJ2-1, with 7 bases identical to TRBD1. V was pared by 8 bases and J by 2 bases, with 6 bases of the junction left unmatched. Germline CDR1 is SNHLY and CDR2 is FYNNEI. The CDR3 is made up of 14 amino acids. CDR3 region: CASGDSRAYNEQFF. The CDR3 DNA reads TGTGCCAGCGGGGACAGCCGCGCCTACAATGAGCAGTTCTTC.

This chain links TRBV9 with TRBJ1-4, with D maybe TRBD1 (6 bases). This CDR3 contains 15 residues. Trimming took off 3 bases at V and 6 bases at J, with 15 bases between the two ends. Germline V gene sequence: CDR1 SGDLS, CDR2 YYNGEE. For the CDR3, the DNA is TGTGCCAGCAGCGCAGGACAGCCTGATGATGAAAAACTGTTTTTT. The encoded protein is CASSAGQPDDEKLFF.

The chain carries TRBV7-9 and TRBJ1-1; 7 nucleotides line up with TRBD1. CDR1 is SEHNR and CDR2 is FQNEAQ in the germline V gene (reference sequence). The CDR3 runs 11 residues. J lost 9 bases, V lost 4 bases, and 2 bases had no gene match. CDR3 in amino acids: CASSSDRKAFF. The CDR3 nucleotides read TGTGCCAGCAGCTCGGACAGGAAAGCTTTCTTT.